The source of this TCR beta chain is a study of T-cell reconstitution after alpha-beta-depleted transplantation in children. The V and J ends lost 2 bases and 3 bases, in that order; junction bases with no gene match: 16. This CDR3 is built from 20 residues. From germline, CDR1 is SGHVS and CDR2 FNYEAQ. Preparation of the TCRbeta library involved a method that used unique molecular identifiers. TCRdb passed the PCR reads through MiXCR, listing each CDR3 protein once. Of tens of thousands of distinct CDR3 sequences listed, roughly 20% were seen once; the top ten hold about half. The TCR sequence derives from a male patient under 10 years old who had a stem cell transplant for acute lymphoblastic leukemia, so the T cells may come from the graft donor. V usage is TRBV7-6 and J usage is TRBJ2-3; 11 bases map to TRBD2. The input for sequencing was PBMCs, mostly from graft donor cells, taken 360 days after TCRalphabeta/CD19-depleted stem cell transplant. CDR3 loop: CASSLLRSAELAGATDTQYF. Written as DNA, the CDR3 is TGTGCCAGCAGCTTACTCCGATCGGCGGAACTAGCGGGAGCAACAGATACGCAGTATTTT.